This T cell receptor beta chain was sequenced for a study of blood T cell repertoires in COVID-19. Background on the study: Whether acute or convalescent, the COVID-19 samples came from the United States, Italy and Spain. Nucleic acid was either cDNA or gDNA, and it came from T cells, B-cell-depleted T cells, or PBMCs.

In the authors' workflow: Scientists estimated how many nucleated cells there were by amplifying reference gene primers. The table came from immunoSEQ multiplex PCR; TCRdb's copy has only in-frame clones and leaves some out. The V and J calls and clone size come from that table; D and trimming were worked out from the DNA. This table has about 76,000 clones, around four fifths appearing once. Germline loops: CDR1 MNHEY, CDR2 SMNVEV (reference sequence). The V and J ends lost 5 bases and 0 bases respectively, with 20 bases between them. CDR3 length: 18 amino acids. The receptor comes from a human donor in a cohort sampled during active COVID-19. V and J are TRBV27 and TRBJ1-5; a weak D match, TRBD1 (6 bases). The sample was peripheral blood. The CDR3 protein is CASSVRANRAYSNQPQHF. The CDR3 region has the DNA TGTGCCAGCAGTGTCCGGGCGAACAGGGCTTATAGCAATCAGCCCCAGCATTTT.